This T cell receptor beta chain stems from a study of PD-1 blockade in classical Hodgkin lymphoma. Study results and limitations: Individuals who commenced nivolumab within less than 1 year of ASCT were excluded.

As regards this clone: No antigen is known for it.

This sample's time point: cycle 4 day 1 (C4D1), after 6 weeks of nivolumab. Every one of the patients relapsed after autologous stem cell transplantation (brentuximab vedotin exposure was variable). Germline CDR1 SGHTA, CDR2 FQGTGA. The CDR3 loop spans 18 amino acids. V lost 5 bases and J lost 0, with 22 bases in between. Only in-frame clones appear in the TCRdb table, and some are missing; sequencing was by immunoSEQ multiplex PCR. The sample has tens of thousands of clones, 80% seen once. The input for sequencing was peripheral blood mononuclear cells (PBMCs), taken before the fourth cycle of nivolumab. The source of this sequence is a human donor with classical Hodgkin lymphoma. The V call is TRBV7-3, the J call TRBJ1-1; D is perhaps TRBD1 (5 bases). The DNA for the CDR3 is TGTGCCAGCAGCCCCACATCGACAGCCCTAGCTGTGAACACTGAAGCTTTCTTT. Encoded protein: CASSPTSTALAVNTEAFF.